The 10 T cell receptor beta chains given below trace back to one sample, sequenced in a study of shared clonotypes between healthy human individuals. Repertoires were generated with immunoSEQ multiplex PCR, while TCRdb's copy carries only in-frame clones and drops some. This sample has 2.3 million or so clones; approximately 95% occur once, and the top ten carry around 0.4%. The sequencing input was naive CD4+ T cells from PBMCs. Subset described: CD45RA+ positively selected. The source of these receptors is a man younger than 35 in good health. Some clones in this sample may be carry-over from other donors' samples.

The V call is TRBV9, the J call TRBJ2-3; 10 bases line up with TRBD2. CDR1 SGDLS and CDR2 YYNGEE come from the germline V gene. There are 15 residues in the CDR3. J gave up 2 bases and V 2 bases, and 2 bases lay outside the gene matches. In DNA, the CDR3 is TGTGCCAGCAGCGTCAGCGGGAGGGTCACAGATACGCAGTATTTT. Amino acids: CASSVSGRVTDTQYF.

The chain couples TRBV11-2 to TRBJ2-5; D remains ambiguous. V lost 6 bases and J 5 bases, leaving 22 bases between the germline ends. The CDR3 runs to 16 residues. Germline assignment: CDR1 SGHAT and CDR2 FQNNGV. The CDR3 here is CASRSKSRSYRETQYF. The CDR3 bases are TGTGCCAGCAGATCAAAATCCCGATCATACCGGGAGACCCAGTACTTC.

The CDR3 here is CASSYTYGTARKGYTF. CDR3 nucleotides: TGCGCCAGCAGCTACACGTACGGGACGGCCAGAAAGGGCTACACCTTC. The J gene is TRBJ1-2, the V gene TRBV5-1; TRBD1 is a possible D gene (5 bases). Germline lookup yields CDR1 SGHRS and CDR2 YFSETQ. CDR3 length: 16 amino acids. Trimming removed 3 bases from V and 8 bases from J, with 23 bases in between.

This rearrangement joins TRBV5-1 to TRBJ1-5; possibly TRBD1 for D (5 bases). Germline V CDR1 and CDR2: SGHRS, YFSETQ. With 3 bases removed from V and 2 bases from J, the gap between germline ends came to 9 bases. There are 14 residues in the CDR3. CDR3 bases: TGCGCCAGCAGCTCTATGGGGGGCAATCAGCCCCAGCATTTT. Amino acids: CASSSMGGNQPQHF.

V is TRBV27 and J is TRBJ2-7, with 8 bases lining up with TRBD2. Germline CDR1 is MNHEY and CDR2 is SMNVEV (reference sequence). The V segment lost 1 base and the J segment 2 bases; nucleotides outside the gene matches: 4. This CDR3 is built from 15 residues. In nucleotides, the CDR3 is TGTGCCAGCAGTTTATTTAGCGGGGAGACCTACGAGCAGTACTTC. This gives the protein CASSLFSGETYEQYF.

The V gene is TRBV29-1, the J gene TRBJ2-3, with TRBD2 identical over 14 bases. The V gene's germline CDR1 is SQVTM and CDR2 ANQGSEA. The CDR3 length is 14 residues. V lost 3 bases and J lost 8; bases outside the gene matches: 4. In DNA, the CDR3 is TGCAGCGTTGATTCAGGACTAGCGGGAGGTACGCAGTATTTT. Protein: CSVDSGLAGGTQYF.

The chain employs TRBV4-1 and TRBJ2-5, with unresolved D. Germline V gives CDR1 MGHRA, CDR2 YSYEKL. Between the trimmed V and J ends, which lost 1 base and 9 bases, there was a span of 15 bases. The CDR3 totals 14 residues. In DNA, the CDR3 is TGCGCCAGCAGCCAAGTAGTCGGACCGGCCGCCCAGTACTTC. Protein: CASSQVVGPAAQYF.

The genes are TRBV6-4 and TRBJ1-5, with D unclear. V was cut by 0 bases and J by 5 bases, with 14 bases left in between. CDR1 and CDR2 (germline): MRHNA, SNTAGT. The CDR3 has 16 residues. The CDR3 DNA follows: TGTGCCAGCAGTGACTCCGGGAGGGCCCGGGATCAGCCCCAGCATTTT. Translating gives CASSDSGRARDQPQHF.

The chain uses TRBV7-9 and TRBJ2-3, with a possible D match to TRBD1 (5 bases). The CDR3 runs to 16 residues. The V end was cut by 0 bases, the J end by 1 base, with 11 bases between. From germline, CDR1 is SEHNR and CDR2 FQNEAQ (reference sequence). The CDR3 DNA sequence: TGTGCCAGCAGCTTAGCGCTGGGCAGGGGCACAGATACGCAGTATTTT. It encodes CASSLALGRGTDTQYF.

This chain joins TRBV7-6 and TRBJ2-3; 10 nucleotides line up with TRBD2. The germline V gene has CDR1 SGHVS and CDR2 FNYEAQ. The ends lost 5 bases at V and 2 bases at J; junction bases unmatched: 7. This CDR3 has 16 residues. CDR3 region: CASSQRAGGDTDTQYF. Written as DNA, the CDR3 is TGTGCCAGCAGCCAACGAGCGGGAGGGGACACAGATACGCAGTATTTT.